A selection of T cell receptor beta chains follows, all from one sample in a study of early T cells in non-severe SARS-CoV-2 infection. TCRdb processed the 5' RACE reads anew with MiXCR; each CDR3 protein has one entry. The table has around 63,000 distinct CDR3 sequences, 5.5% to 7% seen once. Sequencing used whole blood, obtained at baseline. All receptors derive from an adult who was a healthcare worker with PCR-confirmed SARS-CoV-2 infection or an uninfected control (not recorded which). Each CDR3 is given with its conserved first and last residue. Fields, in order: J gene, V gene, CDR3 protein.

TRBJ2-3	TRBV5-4	CASSSERGSTDTQYF
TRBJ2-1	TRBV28	CASSLYPSLARPYNEQFF
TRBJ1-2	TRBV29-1	CSVARTPGDYGYTF
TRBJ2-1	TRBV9	CASSVASGSIYNEQFF
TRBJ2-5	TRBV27	CASSALAGVRETQYF
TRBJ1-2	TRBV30	CAWSQDRSYGYTF
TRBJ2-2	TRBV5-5	CASSQDRVRTGELFF
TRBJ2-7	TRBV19	CASSMARRPYEQYF
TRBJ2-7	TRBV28	CASSLGGTGTSEQYF
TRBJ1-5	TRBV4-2	CASSQGTGGVQPQHF
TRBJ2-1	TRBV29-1	CARTSGRGEQFF
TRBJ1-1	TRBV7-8	CASSRGWGTEAFF
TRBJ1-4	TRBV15	CATSRERQGVGEKLFF
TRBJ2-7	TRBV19	CASSEQAGDPYEQYF
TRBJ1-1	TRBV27	CASREQGTEAFF
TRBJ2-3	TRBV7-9	CASSSSGYTQYF
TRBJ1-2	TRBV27	CASSLGTGGHYGYTF
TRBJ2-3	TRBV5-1	CASRTGTEQDTQYF
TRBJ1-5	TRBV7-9	CASSNQGALDGNQPQHF
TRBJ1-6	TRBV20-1	CSADPGGFGNSPLHF
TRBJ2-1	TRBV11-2	CASSPSWNEQFF
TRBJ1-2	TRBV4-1	CASSHSGQGLNNYGYTF
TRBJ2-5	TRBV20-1	CRGWDGQETQYF
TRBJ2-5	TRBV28	CASSVGLQETQYF
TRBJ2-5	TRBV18	CASSPLDREETQYF
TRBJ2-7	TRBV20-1	CSASPGLAGGEQYF
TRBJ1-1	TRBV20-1	CRGVLSGPEAFF
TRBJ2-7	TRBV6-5	CASSYSEPGQGYEQYF
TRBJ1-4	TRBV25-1	CASSEFNEKLFF
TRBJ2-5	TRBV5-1	CASSLGQLASQETQYF
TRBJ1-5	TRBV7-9	CASTGTGEGGNQPQHF
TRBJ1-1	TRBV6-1	CASSVETKNTEAFF
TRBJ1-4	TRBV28	CASSPIQGAGEKLFF
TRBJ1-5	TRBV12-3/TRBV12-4	CASQLTGGGQPQHF
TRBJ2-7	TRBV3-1	CASSQVTGGSEQYF
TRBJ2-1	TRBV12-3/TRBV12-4	CASMVGLAGDNEQFF
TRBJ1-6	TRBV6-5	CASTTGLVGNSPLHF
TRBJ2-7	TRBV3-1	CASSQDLETTQTYEQYF
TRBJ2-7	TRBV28	CASSSPGQGAEQYF
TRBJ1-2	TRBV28	CASSLTEPNNYGYTF
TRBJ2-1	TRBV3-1	CASSRTSASVEQFF
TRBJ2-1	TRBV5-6	CASSLRTVEQFF
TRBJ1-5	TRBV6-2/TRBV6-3	CASRRTRSNQPQHF
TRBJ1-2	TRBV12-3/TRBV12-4	CASSPWGGRDGYTF
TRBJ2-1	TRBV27	CASSPDRPTYNEQFF
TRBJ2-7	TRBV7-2	CASSLALTSSYEQYF
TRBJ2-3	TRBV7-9	CASRRLAALTDTQYF
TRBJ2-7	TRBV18	CASSPREGAYEQYF
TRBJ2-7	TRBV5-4	CASSGGPGLGENEQYF
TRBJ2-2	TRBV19	CASRDRGLTYTGELFF
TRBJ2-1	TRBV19	CASSISTGPVSYNEQFF
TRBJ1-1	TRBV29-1	CTAEATVDTEAFF
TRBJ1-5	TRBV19	CASRWDSKRQPQHF
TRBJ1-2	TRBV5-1	CASSFQGTTKSEGYTF
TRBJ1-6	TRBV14	CASSQRGSNSPLHF
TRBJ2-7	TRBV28	CASLRAGAAYEQYF
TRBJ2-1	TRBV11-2	CASSLGLAIYNEQFF